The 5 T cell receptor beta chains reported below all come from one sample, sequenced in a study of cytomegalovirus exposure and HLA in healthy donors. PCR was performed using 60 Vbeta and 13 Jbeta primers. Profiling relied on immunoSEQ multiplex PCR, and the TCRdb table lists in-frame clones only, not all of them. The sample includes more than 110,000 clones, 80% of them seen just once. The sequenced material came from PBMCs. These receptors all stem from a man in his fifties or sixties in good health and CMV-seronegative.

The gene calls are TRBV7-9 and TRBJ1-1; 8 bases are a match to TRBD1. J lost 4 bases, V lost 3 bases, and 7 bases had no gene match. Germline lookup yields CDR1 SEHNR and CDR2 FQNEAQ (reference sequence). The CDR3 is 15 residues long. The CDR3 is CASSFWQGAGTEAFF. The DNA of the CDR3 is TGTGCCAGCAGCTTTTGGCAGGGGGCTGGCACTGAAGCTTTCTTT. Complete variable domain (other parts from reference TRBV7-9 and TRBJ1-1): DTGVSQNPRHKITKRGQNVTFRCDPISEHNRLYWYRQTLGQGPEFLTYFQNEAQLEKSRLLSDRFSAERPKGSFSTLEIQRTEQGDSAMYLCASSFWQGAGTEAFFGQGTRLTVV.

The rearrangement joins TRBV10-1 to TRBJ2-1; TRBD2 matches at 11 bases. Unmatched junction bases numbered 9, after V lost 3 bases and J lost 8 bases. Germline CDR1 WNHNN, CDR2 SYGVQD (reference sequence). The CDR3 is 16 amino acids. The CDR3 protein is CASSDSTSGSRYEQFF. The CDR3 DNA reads TGCGCCAGCAGTGACTCCACTAGCGGGAGTAGGTATGAGCAGTTCTTC.

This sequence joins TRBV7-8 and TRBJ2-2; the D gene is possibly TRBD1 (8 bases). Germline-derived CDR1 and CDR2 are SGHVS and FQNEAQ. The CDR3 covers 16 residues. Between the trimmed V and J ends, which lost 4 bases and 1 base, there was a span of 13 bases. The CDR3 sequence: CASSSYRGGNTGELFF. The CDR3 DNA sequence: TGTGCCAGCAGCTCCTACAGGGGGGGGAACACCGGGGAGCTGTTTTTT.

The CDR3 here is CASSLGLAERTQYF. In DNA form, the CDR3 reads TGTGCCAGCAGCTTAGGCCTAGCGGAGAGAACCCAGTACTTC. The gene calls are TRBV11-2 and TRBJ2-5, with TRBD2 matching 7 bases. V trimming: 1 base; J trimming: 8 bases; junction bases outside the gene matches: 7. The CDR3 is made up of 14 amino acids. CDR1 is SGHAT, CDR2 FQNNGV, per germline.

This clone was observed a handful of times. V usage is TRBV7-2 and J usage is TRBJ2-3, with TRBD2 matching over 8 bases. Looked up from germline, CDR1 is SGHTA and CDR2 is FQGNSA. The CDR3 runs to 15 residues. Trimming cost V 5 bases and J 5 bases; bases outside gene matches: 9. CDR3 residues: CASSPGLALRDTQYF. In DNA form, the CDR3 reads TGTGCCAGCAGCCCCGGACTAGCTCTACGAGATACGCAGTATTTT. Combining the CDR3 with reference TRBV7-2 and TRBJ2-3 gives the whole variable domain GAGVSQSPSNKVTEKGKDVELRCDPISGHTALYWYRQSLGQGLEFLIYFQGNSAPDKSGLPSDRFSAERTGGSVSTLTIQRTQQEDSAVYLCASSPGLALRDTQYFGPGTRLTVL.